The 20 T cell receptor beta chains given below trace back to one sample, sequenced in a study of cytomegalovirus exposure and HLA in healthy donors. Vbeta (60) and Jbeta (13) primers were used in the PCR. TCRdb keeps only in-frame clones here, not all; method: immunoSEQ multiplex PCR. In the table there are over 200,000 clones, over 75% of which are singletons. The material sequenced was PBMCs. The receptors derive from a human donor in good health.

V gene TRBV13 combines with J gene TRBJ2-5; D perhaps matches TRBD2 (5 bases). V gave up 3 bases and J gave up 2 bases, with 13 bases separating them. The CDR3 runs 15 residues. Germline CDR1 reads PRHDT; CDR2 reads FYEKMQ (reference sequence). CDR3 protein: CASSFRGPTQETQYF. CDR3 nucleotides: TGTGCCAGCAGCTTTCGGGGTCCGACTCAAGAGACCCAGTACTTC.

This chain uses TRBV7-3 with TRBJ2-2; D perhaps matches TRBD1 (5 bases). This CDR3 region has 14 residues. V lost 5 bases and J 1 base, leaving 8 bases between the germline ends. Germline lookup yields CDR1 SGHTA and CDR2 FQGTGA. CDR3 protein: CASSPGQNTGELFF. In DNA form, the CDR3 reads TGTGCCAGCAGCCCCGGACAGAACACCGGGGAGCTGTTTTTT.

Only one count was recorded for this clone. The rearrangement links TRBV11-3 to TRBJ2-1; 13 nucleotides align to TRBD2. V shed 5 bases and J 4 bases; nucleotides not matched to a gene: 11. This CDR3 is built from 18 residues. The germline V gene has CDR1 SGHNT and CDR2 YENEEA. CDR3 amino acids: CASSPGVGLAGVYNEQFF. CDR3 coding DNA: TGTGCCAGCAGCCCGGGGGTAGGACTAGCGGGAGTTTACAATGAGCAGTTCTTC. The variable domain in full, with the rest retrieved from reference TRBV11-3 and TRBJ2-1, is EAGVVQSPRYKIIEKKQPVAFWCNPISGHNTLYWYLQNLGQGPELLIRYENEEAVDDSQLPKDRFSAERLKGVDSTLKIQPAELGDSAVYLCASSPGVGLAGVYNEQFFGPGTRLTVL.

The chain couples TRBV9 to TRBJ2-2; tentatively, D is TRBD1 (6 bases). V shed 2 bases and J shed 0 bases, with 14 bases lying between them. CDR1 and CDR2 from the germline V gene are SGDLS and YYNGEE. This CDR3 comprises 17 residues. The CDR3 DNA reads TGTGCCAGCAGCGTGGGGGCCGGGACAACGAACACCGGGGAGCTGTTTTTT. Translating gives CASSVGAGTTNTGELFF.

The V and J genes are TRBV7-9 and TRBJ1-4, with TRBD1 matching 8 bases. Germline trimming cut 5 bases from V and 4 bases from J; bases unmatched to any gene: 6. The CDR3 covers 15 residues. Germline V gene sequence: CDR1 SEHNR, CDR2 FQNEAQ (reference sequence). The CDR3 DNA sequence: TGTGCCAGCAGCCCGGGACAGGCGAGTAATGAAAAACTGTTTTTT. Translation gives CASSPGQASNEKLFF.

The chain combines TRBV25-1 with TRBJ2-7, with 7 nucleotides matching TRBD2. Losses at the gene ends were 2 bases for V and 11 bases for J; bases not matched to a gene: 12. The CDR3 is 14 amino acids. Germline lookup yields CDR1 MGHDK and CDR2 SYGVNS. Written as DNA, the CDR3 is TGTGCCAGCAGTGAAGGCGGGAGCGGTTCATCGGAGTACTTC. Translation: CASSEGGSGSSEYF.

The chain carries TRBV7-9 and TRBJ1-1, with 7 bases identical to TRBD1. The CDR3 totals 16 residues. With 0 bases clipped from V and 10 bases from J, the junction kept 14 bases outside the gene matches. Looked up from germline, CDR1 is SEHNR and CDR2 is FQNEAQ (reference sequence). CDR3 DNA: TGTGCCAGCAGCTTAGCTCCTGACAGGGCGGGAAGGGGAGCTTTCTTT. Residues: CASSLAPDRAGRGAFF.

The chain carries TRBV7-2 and TRBJ2-2; D perhaps matches TRBD2 (7 bases). V gave up 8 bases and J gave up 4 bases, with 17 bases separating them. Per the germline V gene, CDR1 is SGHTA and CDR2 is FQGNSA. This CDR3 is 15 amino acids long. The CDR3 loop is CASRRGAKGTGELFF. CDR3 in DNA: TGTGCCAGCCGACGGGGGGCAAAGGGCACCGGGGAGCTGTTTTTT.

The CDR3 spells CASSSPIAKNIQYF. CDR3 in DNA: TGTGCCAGCAGTTCCCCAATAGCCAAAAACATTCAGTACTTC. This chain joins TRBV27 and TRBJ2-4; no reliable D call. Trimming pared 4 bases from V and 0 bases from J, leaving 7 bases between. The CDR3 covers 14 residues. Germline lookup yields CDR1 MNHEY and CDR2 SMNVEV (reference sequence).

V is TRBV4-3 and J is TRBJ2-1; D is undetermined. The CDR3 has 15 amino acids. Trimming removed 0 bases at V and 5 bases at J, with 11 bases between. The germline V gene has CDR1 LGHNA and CDR2 YSLEER. CDR3 DNA sequence: TGCGCCAGCAGCCAAGACTCCCAGGTTCACAATGAGCAGTTCTTC. It codes for CASSQDSQVHNEQFF.

V and J are TRBV27 and TRBJ2-1, with 9 nucleotides matching TRBD2. The CDR3 extends over 15 amino acids. J gave up 5 bases and V 5 bases, and 7 bases lay outside the gene matches. Per germline, CDR1 MNHEY and CDR2 SMNVEV (reference sequence). The CDR3 protein is CASSPSGRINNEQFF. CDR3 DNA sequence: TGTGCCAGCAGTCCAAGCGGGAGGATCAACAATGAGCAGTTCTTC.

The chain uses TRBV9 and TRBJ1-3; no clear D gene. The V gene's germline CDR1 is SGDLS and CDR2 YYNGEE. Trimming removed 1 base at V and 0 bases at J, with 5 bases between. CDR3 length: 14 amino acids. The CDR3 nucleotides are TGTGCCAGCAGCGTACAGGACTCTGGAAACACCATATATTTT. Translation gives CASSVQDSGNTIYF.

V is TRBV7-9 and J is TRBJ2-5; D ambiguous. V lost 3 bases and J 2 bases, leaving 10 bases between the germline ends. CDR3 size: 14 residues. Germline assignment: CDR1 SEHNR and CDR2 FQNEAQ (reference sequence). The CDR3: CASSFTPRQETQYF. The CDR3 DNA is TGTGCCAGCAGCTTTACCCCCAGGCAAGAGACCCAGTACTTC.

This clone was seen a handful of times. CDR3 region: CASSTRQGSYEQYF. The CDR3, as DNA: TGTGCCAGCAGCACGCGACAGGGCTCCTACGAGCAGTACTTC. The chain combines TRBV4-2 with TRBJ2-7; 7 bases are shared with TRBD1. This CDR3 is built from 14 residues. CDR1 is LGHNA and CDR2 is YNFKEQ in the germline V gene. The trim removed 5 bases at V and 0 bases at J, leaving 4 bases unmatched.

Of note for this clone: A read error may produce the germline difference seen at one junction end. The V gene is TRBV4-3, the J gene TRBJ2-7; TRBD2 might be the D (5 bases). This CDR3 comprises 14 residues. The V gene's germline CDR1 is LGHNA and CDR2 YSLEER. The CDR3 DNA sequence: TGCGCCAGCAGCCAAGACTCTAGCTCCCACGAGCAGTACTTC. Residues: CASSQDSSSHEQYF.

The sample holds a few counts of this clone. This chain's CDR3 is CASSYGTGTYEQYF. Here the CDR3 DNA reads TGTGCCAGCAGTTACGGGACTGGTACCTACGAGCAGTACTTC. The chain uses TRBV6-6 and TRBJ2-7; TRBD2 is a possible D gene (6 bases). Trimming cost V 2 bases and J 2 bases, with 10 bases left between them. The CDR3 has 14 amino acids. CDR1 and CDR2 from the germline V gene are MNHNY and SVGAGI (reference sequence).

The chain employs TRBV7-3 and TRBJ1-5; D gene uncertain. With 10 bases removed from V and 8 bases from J, the gap between germline ends came to 9 bases. This CDR3 comprises 10 residues. CDR1 is SGHTA, CDR2 FQGTGA, per germline. Here the CDR3 DNA reads TGTGCCACCCCCCTAAAGCCCCAGCATTTT. This codes for CATPLKPQHF.

This clone is a singleton in its sample. The chain uses TRBV9 and TRBJ2-3; TRBD2 is a possible D gene (6 bases). This CDR3 comprises 16 residues. The V and J ends lost 0 bases and 0 bases respectively, with 11 bases between them. Per germline, CDR1 SGDLS and CDR2 YYNGEE. The CDR3 protein is CASSVGSGSSTDTQYF. DNA of the CDR3: TGTGCCAGCAGCGTAGGTAGCGGATCTAGCACAGATACGCAGTATTTT.

In this sample, this clone turned up a few times. V is TRBV4-2 and J is TRBJ2-1, with 10 positions matching TRBD2. J gave up 13 bases and V 0 bases, and 6 bases lay outside the gene matches. This CDR3 comprises 14 residues. Germline-derived CDR1 and CDR2 are LGHNA and YNFKEQ. The CDR3 is CASSQEGLAGVQFF. The CDR3 nucleotides read TGTGCCAGCAGCCAAGAGGGGCTAGCGGGAGTCCAGTTCTTC.

This rearrangement joins TRBV4-2 to TRBJ2-2; 13 nucleotides align to TRBD2. The CDR3 contains 15 residues. J was trimmed by 9 bases and V by 4 bases; bases with no gene match: 5. The V gene's germline CDR1 is LGHNA and CDR2 YNFKEQ. The CDR3 loop reads CASSPGTSGIWELFF. The CDR3 bases are TGTGCCAGCAGCCCCGGGACTAGCGGGATCTGGGAGCTGTTTTTT.